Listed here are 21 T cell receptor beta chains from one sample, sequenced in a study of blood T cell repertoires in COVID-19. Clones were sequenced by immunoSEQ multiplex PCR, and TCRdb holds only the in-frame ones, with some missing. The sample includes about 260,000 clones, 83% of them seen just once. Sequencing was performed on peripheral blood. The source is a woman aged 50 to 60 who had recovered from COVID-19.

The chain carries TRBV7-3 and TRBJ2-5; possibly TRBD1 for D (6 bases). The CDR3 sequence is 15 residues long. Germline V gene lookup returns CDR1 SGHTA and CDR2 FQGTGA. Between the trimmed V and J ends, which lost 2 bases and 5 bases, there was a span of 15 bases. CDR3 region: CASSLDGRGSETQYF. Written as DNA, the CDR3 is TGTGCCAGCAGCTTAGATGGCAGGGGTTCGGAGACCCAGTACTTC.

The CDR3 coding sequence is TGTGCCAGCAGTTACACGAAGGACAGGGTGATTGGCTACACCTTC. Its protein is CASSYTKDRVIGYTF. The J gene is TRBJ1-2, the V gene TRBV6-7; 8 bases are shared with TRBD1. TRBV6-7 is known as an ORF, though its function is uncertain. The CDR3 totals 15 residues. The junction had 9 bases not matched to a gene; V was cut back by 2 bases and J by 7 bases.

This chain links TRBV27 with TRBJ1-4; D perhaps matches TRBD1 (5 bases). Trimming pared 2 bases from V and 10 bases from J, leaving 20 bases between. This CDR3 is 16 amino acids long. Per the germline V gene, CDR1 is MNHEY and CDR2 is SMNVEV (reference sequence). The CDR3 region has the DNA TGTGCCAGCAGTTTAAGTGGTGGATCGGGGGAAAGAAAACTGTTTTTT. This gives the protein CASSLSGGSGERKLFF.

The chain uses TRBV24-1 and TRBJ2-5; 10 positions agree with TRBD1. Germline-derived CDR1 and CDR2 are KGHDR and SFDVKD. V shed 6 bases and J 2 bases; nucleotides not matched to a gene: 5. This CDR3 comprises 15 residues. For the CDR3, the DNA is TGTGCCACCAGTAGGACAGGGGGACTGCAAGAGACCCAGTACTTC. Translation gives CATSRTGGLQETQYF.

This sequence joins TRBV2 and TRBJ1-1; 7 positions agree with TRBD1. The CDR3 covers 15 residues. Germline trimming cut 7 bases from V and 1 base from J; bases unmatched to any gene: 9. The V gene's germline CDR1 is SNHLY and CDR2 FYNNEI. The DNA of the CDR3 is TGTGCCAGCATTAAAATGACAGGGACGAACACTGAAGCTTTCTTT. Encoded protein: CASIKMTGTNTEAFF.

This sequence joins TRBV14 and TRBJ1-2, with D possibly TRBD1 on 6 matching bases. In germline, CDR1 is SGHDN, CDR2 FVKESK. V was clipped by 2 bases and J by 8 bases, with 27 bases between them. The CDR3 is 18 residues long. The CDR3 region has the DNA TGTGCCAGCAGCCAAAGAGGCCATGGGTTGGGACAAGCAGGGGGCTACACCTTC. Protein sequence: CASSQRGHGLGQAGGYTF.

The chain's CDR3 is CASSLAFRSGELFF. In DNA, the CDR3 is TGTGCCAGCAGCTTAGCGTTCCGGTCCGGGGAGCTGTTTTTT. The chain is built from TRBV7-2 and TRBJ2-2; D not resolved. V was shortened by 0 bases and J by 6 bases, with 8 bases between the two germline ends. The CDR3 has 14 amino acids. The V gene's germline CDR1 is SGHTA and CDR2 FQGNSA.

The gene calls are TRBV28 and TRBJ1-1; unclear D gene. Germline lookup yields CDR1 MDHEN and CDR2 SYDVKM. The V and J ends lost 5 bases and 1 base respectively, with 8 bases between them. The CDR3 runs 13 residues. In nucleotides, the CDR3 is TGTGCCAGCAGTCGTGGGAGGAACACTGAAGCTTTCTTT. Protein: CASSRGRNTEAFF.

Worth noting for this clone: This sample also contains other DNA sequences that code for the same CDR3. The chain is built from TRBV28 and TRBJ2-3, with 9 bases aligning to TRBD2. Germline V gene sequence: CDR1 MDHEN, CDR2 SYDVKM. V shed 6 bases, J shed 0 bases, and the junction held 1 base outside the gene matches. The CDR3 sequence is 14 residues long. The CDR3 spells CASSTSGSTDTQYF. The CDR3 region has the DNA TGTGCCAGCAGCACTAGCGGGAGCACAGATACGCAGTATTTT.

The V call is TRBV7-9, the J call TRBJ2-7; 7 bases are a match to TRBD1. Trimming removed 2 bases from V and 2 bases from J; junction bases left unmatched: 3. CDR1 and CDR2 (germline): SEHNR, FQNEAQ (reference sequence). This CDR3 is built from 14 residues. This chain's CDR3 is CASSLRQGAYEQYF. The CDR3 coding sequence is TGTGCCAGCAGCTTACGGCAGGGGGCCTACGAGCAGTACTTC. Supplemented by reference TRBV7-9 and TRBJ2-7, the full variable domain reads DTGVSQNPRHKITKRGQNVTFRCDPISEHNRLYWYRQTLGQGPEFLTYFQNEAQLEKSRLLSDRFSAERPKGSFSTLEIQRTEQGDSAMYLCASSLRQGAYEQYFGPGTRLTVT.

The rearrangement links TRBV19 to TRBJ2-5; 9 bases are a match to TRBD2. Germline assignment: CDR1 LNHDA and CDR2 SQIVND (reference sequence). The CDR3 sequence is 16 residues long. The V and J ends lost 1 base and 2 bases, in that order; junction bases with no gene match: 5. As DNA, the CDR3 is TGTGCCAGTAGTATAGGGCTAGCGGGGACTCAAGAGACCCAGTACTTC. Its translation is CASSIGLAGTQETQYF.

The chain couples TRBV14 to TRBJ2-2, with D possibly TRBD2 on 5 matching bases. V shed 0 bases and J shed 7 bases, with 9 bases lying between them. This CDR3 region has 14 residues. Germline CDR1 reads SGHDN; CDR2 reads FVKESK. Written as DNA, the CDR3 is TGTGCCAGCAGCCAAGAGAGAGGGCTCGGGGAGCTGTTTTTT. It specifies CASSQERGLGELFF.

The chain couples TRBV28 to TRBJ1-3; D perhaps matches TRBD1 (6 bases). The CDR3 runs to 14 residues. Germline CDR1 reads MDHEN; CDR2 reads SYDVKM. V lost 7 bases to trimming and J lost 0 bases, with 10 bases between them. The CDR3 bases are TGTGCCAGCACCGGACAGCTCTCTGGAAACACCATATATTTT. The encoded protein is CASTGQLSGNTIYF.

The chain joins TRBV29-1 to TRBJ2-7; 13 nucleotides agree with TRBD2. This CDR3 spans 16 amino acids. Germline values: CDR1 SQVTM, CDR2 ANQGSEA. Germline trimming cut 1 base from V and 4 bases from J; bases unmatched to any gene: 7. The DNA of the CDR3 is TGCAGCGTTGAAGGCCCCGGGACTAGCGGGGATTACGAGCAGTACTTC. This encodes CSVEGPGTSGDYEQYF.

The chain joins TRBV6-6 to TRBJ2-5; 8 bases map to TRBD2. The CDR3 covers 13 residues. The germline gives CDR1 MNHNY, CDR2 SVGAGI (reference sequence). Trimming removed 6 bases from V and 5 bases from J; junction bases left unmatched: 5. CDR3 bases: TGTGCCAGCAGAGATAGCGGGGAGGAGACCCAGTACTTC. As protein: CASRDSGEETQYF.

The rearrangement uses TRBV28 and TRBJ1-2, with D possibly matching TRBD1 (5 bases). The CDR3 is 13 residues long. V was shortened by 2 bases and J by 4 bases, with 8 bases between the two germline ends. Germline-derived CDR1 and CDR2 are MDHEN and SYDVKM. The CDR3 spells CASSLGAAYGYTF. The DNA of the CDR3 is TGTGCCAGCAGTTTAGGGGCCGCCTATGGCTACACCTTC.

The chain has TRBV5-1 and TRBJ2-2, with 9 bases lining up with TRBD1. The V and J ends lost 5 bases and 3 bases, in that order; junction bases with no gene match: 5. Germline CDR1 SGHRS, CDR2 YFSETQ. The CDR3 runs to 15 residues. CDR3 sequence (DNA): TGCGCCAGCAGATGGGGACAGGGTGACACCGGGGAGCTGTTTTTT. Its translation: CASRWGQGDTGELFF.

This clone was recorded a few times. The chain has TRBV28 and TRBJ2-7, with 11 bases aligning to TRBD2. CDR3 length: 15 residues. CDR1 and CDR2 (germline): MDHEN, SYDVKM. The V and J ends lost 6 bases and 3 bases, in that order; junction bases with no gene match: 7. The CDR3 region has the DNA TGTGCCAGCAGACAAGGGACTAGCGGAAACTACGAGCAGTACTTC. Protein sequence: CASRQGTSGNYEQYF. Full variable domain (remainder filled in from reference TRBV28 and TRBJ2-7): DVKVTQSSRYLVKRTGEKVFLECVQDMDHENMFWYRQDPGLGLRLIYFSYDVKMKEKGDIPEGYSVSREKKERFSLILESASTNQTSMYLCASRQGTSGNYEQYFGPGTRLTVT.

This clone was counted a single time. This chain's CDR3 is CASSLTGSRDSPLHF. In DNA form, the CDR3 reads TGTGCCAGCTCACTAACCGGGTCCAGGGATTCACCCCTCCACTTT. This chain uses TRBV18 with TRBJ1-6; maybe TRBD1 (5 bases). This CDR3 is built from 15 residues. Deletions cut 4 bases from V and 8 bases from J, with 15 bases between. Germline-derived CDR1 and CDR2 are KGHSH and LQKENI.

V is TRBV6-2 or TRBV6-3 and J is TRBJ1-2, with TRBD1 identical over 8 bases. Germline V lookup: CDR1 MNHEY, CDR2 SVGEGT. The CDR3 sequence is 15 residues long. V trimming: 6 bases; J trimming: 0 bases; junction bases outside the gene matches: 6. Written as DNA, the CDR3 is TGTGCCAGCAGCGACCGGGACAGGTCTAACTATGGCTACACCTTC. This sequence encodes CASSDRDRSNYGYTF.

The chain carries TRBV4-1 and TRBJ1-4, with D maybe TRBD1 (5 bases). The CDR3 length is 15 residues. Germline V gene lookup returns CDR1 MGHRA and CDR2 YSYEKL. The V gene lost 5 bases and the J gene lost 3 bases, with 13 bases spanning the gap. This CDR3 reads CASSRQPTPNEKLFF. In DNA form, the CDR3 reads TGCGCCAGCAGCAGACAGCCTACCCCTAATGAAAAACTGTTTTTT.